This T cell receptor (beta chain) was profiled in a study of T cell responses to AZD1222 COVID-19 vaccine (dated by TCRdb to the early 2020s). Turning to the overall study: A total of over 230 trial participants underwent TCR sequencing, of whom 207 received two doses of AZD1222 and about 25 received two doses of the MenACWY control vaccine. Trial participants were enrolled by age into 18-55, 56-69 and 70-plus year subgroups, with roughly 150, 30 and 60 TCR-sequenced participants respectively. What the study reported, not specific to this receptor: In the small 56-69-year group, the increase in depth fell short of significance, most likely because of low power. Epitopes outside the regions mutated in the B.1.351 and B.1.1.7 variants were reportedly recognized by nearly half of the unique spike-specific TCRs. Conclusions about previously exposed vaccinees are limited because only 5 or 6 AZD1222 recipients were SARS-CoV-2 seropositive at baseline. Participants were mostly white British and included more females than males, and it was suggested by the authors that clonal diversity may have been underestimated. No day 14 peak-response samples were available, so repertoires were characterized only after the peak T cell response. Vaccine-associated CD4 TCRs spanned the whole spike protein, with dominant responses in regions 160-218 and 743-854. After two AZD1222 doses, spike-specific TCR breadth and depth were significantly higher than at day 0 and than in MenACWY recipients.

Explained via the paper, the time point label denotes: about 28 days (+/-7) after the second vaccine dose. AZD1222 recipients with second doses at about 4 weeks or about 12 weeks were pooled, because spike-specific TCR depth and breadth did not differ between schedules. The vaccinee samples were drawn from two UK trials, COV001 and COV002, one of which was a single-blind randomized controlled phase 2/3 trial testing AZD1222 (ChAdOx1 nCoV-19) in healthy adults. For TCRbeta chain sequencing, PBMC samples from trial participants were taken at day 0 and at day 28 after the second dose. A few counts support this clone. The antigen it recognizes is unknown. No base-level quality is on record; no much larger clone is a single base apart. The CDR3 regions of human TCRbeta chains were analyzed by immunosequencing. As for the authors' bioinformatics: Repertoire TCRs were matched against a reference library of SARS-CoV-2-specific TCRs generated with the MIRA antigen-specificity platform. Breadth meant the fraction of unique TCRs that were SARS-CoV-2-associated, whereas depth meant the fraction of total T cells that were SARS-CoV-2-associated. Using the MIRA data, every spike-specific TCR was mapped to the spike region that the TCR reacted to and assigned to either a CD4 or a CD8 class. Log10-transformed breadth and depth values were compared by one-way ANOVA with Sidak's multiple comparisons tests. The table was pulled from immuneACCESS by TCRdb, which kept in-frame rearrangements only. Such tables lose some clones; where checked, under half of the loss comes from unresolved V genes, and the rest has no known cause. For V, J and clone size, that table is used; D and trimming come from the DNA. The sample has 250,000 to 300,000 clones on record, almost 95% of them singletons. Of the sample, 0.5% to 0.7% is held by the ten largest clones.

According to the germline V gene, CDR1 reads MNHNS and CDR2 reads SASEGT. V drops 1 base and J drops 7 bases, leaving 17 bases in between. Counted from cysteine to phenylalanine, this CDR3 has 16 amino acids. The only DNA kept is the CDR3, 48 bases in frame from the first base. The specimen was peripheral blood, collected 28 days after the second AZD1222 dose. This clonotype was sampled from an adult who received the AZD1222 COVID-19 vaccine. Recombination linked TRBV6-1 to TRBJ2-1; the D gene is not confidently resolved. The CDR3 region: CASSEEEVGLWNEQFF. The DNA sequence is given as TGTGCCAGCAGTGAAGAAGAAGTAGGGCTATGGAATGAGCAGTTCTTC.